The clone carrying this TCR beta chain was detected a few times. Its antigen is still unknown. The record originates from a study of T-cell reconstitution after alpha-beta-depleted transplantation in children. Regarding the study as a whole: At one year after transplant, newly produced T cells mostly accounted for T-cell counts and diversity. Some patients' high day-60 TCRbeta diversity was attributed to recipient cells surviving conditioning. Reportedly, alpha-beta T cells present about two months post-transplant originated from several hundred expanded clones of graft origin.

For TCRbeta, the library was prepared with unique molecular identifiers. TCRdb processed the PCR reads anew with MiXCR; each CDR3 protein has one entry. Here the sample spans 450,000 to 700,000 distinct CDR3 sequences, over 20% being singletons. V gave up 8 bases and J gave up 2 bases, with 7 bases separating them. Germline CDR1 and CDR2: SEHNR and FQNEAQ (reference sequence). This CDR3 has 12 residues. The TCR sequence derives from a boy under three years old with Wiskott-Aldrich syndrome, due to receive a stem cell transplant. The sequencing used PBMCs, collected before TCRalphabeta/CD19-depleted stem cell transplant. This chain joins TRBV7-9 and TRBJ1-3; no clear D. The CDR3 region has the DNA TGTGCCAGCGGTTCGGCTGGAAACACCATATATTTT. Amino acid sequence: CASGSAGNTIYF.